The sequence of this T cell receptor (beta chain) was determined in a study of PD-1 blockade in classical Hodgkin lymphoma. Study observations and caveats: Individuals who commenced nivolumab within less than 1 year of ASCT were excluded. The study reported lower baseline TCR diversity in newly diagnosed patients than in healthy donors.

In regard to this clone: What it binds is not known.

This CDR3 has 15 residues. Trimming removed 6 bases at V and 1 base at J, with 12 bases between. The germline CDR1 and CDR2 sequences are LGHNA and YNFKEQ. After autologous stem cell transplantation all patients relapsed, and prior brentuximab vedotin exposure differed between cohorts. The CD8+ T cells came from thawed PBMCs through magnetic negative selection. Method: immunoSEQ multiplex PCR; TCRdb's copy keeps in-frame clones and lacks some. This table has about 30,000 clones, around 90% appearing once. Sample: CD8+ T cells from blood, taken at baseline. The clonotype comes from a human donor with classical Hodgkin lymphoma. This sequence joins TRBV4-2 and TRBJ2-2; possibly TRBD2 for D (6 bases). Here the CDR3 reads CASSAGPENTGELFF. Written as DNA, the CDR3 is TGTGCCAGCAGTGCGGGACCGGAGAACACCGGGGAGCTGTTTTTT.